This note documents a single T cell receptor (beta chain) sequence. What this receptor recognizes is not known. Base quality data are lacking; no much larger clone is found one base away. This specimen comes from a study of brain T cells in children with intractable seizures (dated by TCRdb to the early 2020s). In the study overall: Resected brain tissue from some 56 pediatric epilepsy surgery cases was first screened for immune gene transcripts using a NanoString immunology panel. Among the roughly 12 selected surgery cases, eight also had pre-surgery blood sequenced, leaving four with brain tissue only. Overall study results and their limits: Because pre- and post-surgery blood were sequenced to different depths, clones absent from the pre-surgery sample may reflect undersampling. The patients' HCMV serostatus was not known, and viral specificity was inferred solely from CDR3 sequence similarity.

Taken from cysteine to phenylalanine, the CDR3 has 19 residues. The sequence is cut down to CDR3 DNA, 57 bases in frame from base 1. V sheds 2 bases and J sheds 5 bases, leaving 28 bases between their ends. As encoded in the germline V gene, CDR1 is SGHTA while CDR2 is FQGNSA. The immunoSEQ assay was applied to genomic DNA to generate the TCR beta chain sequences. For the original study's pipeline: CDR3 sequences that did not begin with the conserved framework cysteine at position 104 were removed manually. To get clonality, the normalized Shannon's Diversity Index was subtracted from one, giving values from 0 (maximal diversity) to 1 (oligoclonal). To check whether a given CDR3 had different frequencies in two samples, for example brain versus blood, chi-squared comparison-of-proportions tests were used. Public clonotypes were found by searching immuneACCESS, and the VDJdb browser was used to assess similarity to known antiviral clonotypes. As stored in TCRdb, this immuneACCESS dataset retains in-frame rearrangements with V and J assigned. A fraction of the clones does not appear; measured against another copy, unresolved V genes explain less than half of the discrepancy, and the remainder lacks a known reason. That table furnishes V, J and clone size, whereas the DNA furnished D and trimming. Here the sample has 300,000 to 400,000 clones; roughly 92% occur a single time. The ten largest account for roughly 5.8% of the sample.

Interpreted using the paper, the time point label stands for: blood from clinic visit 5 months post-surgery; TSC patient then seizure free. The surgery cases with the highest brain T cell transcript signatures were chosen for TCR beta chain sequencing of brain tissue, and also of blood when blood was available. Before surgery, patients had received at least one anti-epileptic drug. The TCR-sequenced patients were children whose drug-resistant epilepsy was caused by tuberous sclerosis complex, focal cortical dysplasia, Rasmussen encephalitis or hemimegalencephaly. The Monarch genomic DNA purification kit was used to extract bulk genomic DNA from unsorted brain tissue and whole blood.

The chain uses TRBV7-2 and TRBJ2-7; the D gene is perhaps TRBD1, on 5 matching bases. This sample comprised peripheral blood, obtained approximately 5 months after surgery. This TCR was recovered from a boy under three years old with tuberous sclerosis and intractable seizures. The CDR3 protein sequence reads: CASSLTGLGPLTYPDEQYF. The DNA is TGTGCCAGCAGCTTAACAGGCCTCGGCCCTTTAACCTACCCGGACGAGCAGTACTTC.